The 32 T cell receptor beta chains in this list originate from one sample, sequenced in a study of T cell responses to AZD1222 COVID-19 vaccine. TCRdb keeps only in-frame clones here, not all; method: immunoSEQ multiplex PCR. The data contain roughly 250,000 clones, 93% of them singletons. Here the sequenced sample was peripheral blood, taken on day 0 of AZD1222 vaccination. The receptors were sampled from an adult in good health.

Concerning this clone: Other DNA sequences in this specimen translate into the identical CDR3. The J gene is TRBJ1-2, the V gene TRBV5-1; 8 bases fit TRBD1. Per the germline V gene, CDR1 is SGHRS and CDR2 is YFSETQ. The CDR3 runs to 14 residues. With 0 bases clipped from V and 4 bases from J, the junction kept 2 bases outside the gene matches. This chain's CDR3 is CASSLGQGSYGYTF. In DNA, the CDR3 is TGCGCCAGCAGCTTGGGACAGGGGAGCTATGGCTACACCTTC.

This clone was seen only once. The V gene is TRBV19, the J gene TRBJ2-7; D is perhaps TRBD2 (6 bases). Between the trimmed V and J ends, which lost 4 bases and 2 bases, there was a span of 6 bases. From germline, CDR1 is LNHDA and CDR2 SQIVND (reference sequence). The CDR3 extends over 12 amino acids. CDR3 protein: CASSSGTYEQYF. The CDR3 DNA is TGTGCCAGTAGTAGCGGGACCTACGAGCAGTACTTC.

V and J are TRBV9 and TRBJ1-5; 8 bases align to TRBD1. Germline CDR1 and CDR2: SGDLS and YYNGEE. The trim removed 0 bases at V and 7 bases at J, leaving 6 bases unmatched. The CDR3 is 15 residues long. DNA for the CDR3: TGTGCCAGCAGCGTAGGTGGGGCAGGGGGCCAGCCCCAGCATTTT. It yields the protein CASSVGGAGGQPQHF.

The rearrangement joins TRBV19 to TRBJ2-7; no clear D gene. Trimming left V 10 bases short and J 0 bases short, with 10 bases between. The germline gives CDR1 LNHDA, CDR2 SQIVND (reference sequence). There are 12 residues in the CDR3. CDR3 sequence: CATSDGSYEQYF. The DNA of the CDR3 is TGTGCCACCTCGGACGGCTCCTACGAGCAGTACTTC.

The genes are TRBV18 and TRBJ1-1, with 8 positions matching TRBD1. CDR3 length: 15 amino acids. V lost 4 bases, J lost 4 bases, and 8 bases stayed unmatched. The germline V gene encodes CDR1 KGHSH and CDR2 LQKENI. CDR3 in DNA: TGTGCCAGCTCACGAGGACAGGGCTCGGGCACTGAAGCTTTCTTT. Its translation is CASSRGQGSGTEAFF.

The rearrangement links TRBV30 to TRBJ2-1; the match to TRBD2 covers 10 bases. V was clipped by 2 bases and J by 6 bases; unmatched bases: 4. The CDR3 is 14 amino acids. Looked up from germline, CDR1 is GTSNPN and CDR2 is SVGIG (reference sequence). CDR3 DNA sequence: TGTGCCTGGAGTAGGATAGCGGGAGGCAATGAGCAGTTCTTC. Amino acids: CAWSRIAGGNEQFF.

V gene TRBV29-1 combines with J gene TRBJ2-7; 9 bases map to TRBD1. With 4 bases clipped from V and 2 bases from J, the junction kept 6 bases outside the gene matches. The CDR3 sequence is 14 residues long. Germline V gene lookup returns CDR1 SQVTM and CDR2 ANQGSEA. This CDR3 reads CSVGSRDRAYEQYF. In DNA form, the CDR3 reads TGCAGCGTTGGGTCACGGGACAGGGCCTACGAGCAGTACTTC.

The V call is TRBV9, the J call TRBJ2-3; D is unclear. The CDR3 is made up of 14 amino acids. V lost 0 bases and J lost 0, with 5 bases in between. Germline V gives CDR1 SGDLS, CDR2 YYNGEE. Written as DNA, the CDR3 is TGTGCCAGCAGCGTAGCTATTAGCACAGATACGCAGTATTTT. It translates to CASSVAISTDTQYF.

The chain joins TRBV4-2 to TRBJ1-6; D unresolved. There are 16 residues in the CDR3. Deletions cut 6 bases from V and 4 bases from J, with 16 bases between. Germline CDR1 and CDR2: LGHNA and YNFKEQ. CDR3 sequence reads: CASSPNEGDYNSPLHF. In nucleotides, the CDR3 is TGTGCCAGCAGTCCTAACGAGGGCGATTATAATTCACCCCTCCACTTT.

The rearrangement links TRBV27 to TRBJ1-1; no firm D call. V lost 2 bases and J 1 base, leaving 5 bases between the germline ends. CDR3 length: 13 amino acids. Looked up from germline, CDR1 is MNHEY and CDR2 is SMNVEV (reference sequence). Here the CDR3 reads CASSLRGNTEAFF. CDR3 nucleotide sequence: TGTGCCAGCAGTTTAAGAGGGAACACTGAAGCTTTCTTT.

The rearrangement uses TRBV3-1 (or the pseudogene TRBV3-2) and TRBJ1-4; TRBD1 agrees at 7 bases. CDR3 length: 14 residues. Germline V gene data show CDR1 as LGHDT and CDR2 as YNNKEL (reference sequence). Trimming at V came to 7 bases and at J to 8 bases, leaving 10 bases not matched to a gene. The CDR3, as DNA: TGTGCCAGCACCTTTCGACAGGGTCAGGAAAAACTGTTTTTT. Its translation is CASTFRQGQEKLFF.

The genes are TRBV28 and TRBJ2-1; 9 bases are a match to TRBD2. CDR1 is MDHEN, CDR2 SYDVKM, per germline. The CDR3 covers 15 residues. V was clipped by 7 bases and J by 4 bases; unmatched bases: 8. The CDR3 DNA follows: TGTGCCAGCAAAGGACTAGCGAGACTTTACAATGAGCAGTTCTTC. Translated, it gives CASKGLARLYNEQFF.

This clone occurred once. The genes are TRBV28 and TRBJ1-2; tentative D call: TRBD1 (6 bases). Trimming removed 3 bases from V and 5 bases from J, with 13 bases in between. The CDR3 runs to 14 residues. Germline values: CDR1 MDHEN, CDR2 SYDVKM. In DNA form, the CDR3 reads TGTGCCAGCAGTTTCACGGGGGCGCATTATGGCTACACCTTC. Protein product: CASSFTGAHYGYTF.

This clone was seen only once. The chain carries TRBV11-2 and TRBJ1-2; 8 bases match TRBD1. The CDR3 length is 14 residues. The trim removed 4 bases at V and 6 bases at J, leaving 7 bases unmatched. Germline assignment: CDR1 SGHAT and CDR2 FQNNGV. As DNA, the CDR3 is TGTGCCAGCAGCTCGAGGACAGGGAGACATGGCTACACCTTC. This translates into CASSSRTGRHGYTF. The whole variable domain, remainder taken from reference TRBV11-2 and TRBJ1-2, is EAGVAQSPRYKIIEKRQSVAFWCNPISGHATLYWYQQILGQGPKLLIQFQNNGVVDDSQLPKDRFSAERLKGVDSTLKIQPAKLEDSAVYLCASSSRTGRHGYTFGSGTRLTVV.

V and J are TRBV18 and TRBJ1-4; a weak D match, TRBD1 (5 bases). The CDR3 contains 17 residues. In germline, CDR1 is KGHSH, CDR2 LQKENI. V was shortened by 3 bases and J by 0 bases, with 14 bases between the two germline ends. CDR3 DNA sequence: TGTGCCAGCTCACCTTTCGACAGCCCTGCAACTAATGAAAAACTGTTTTTT. Translating it yields CASSPFDSPATNEKLFF.

V is TRBV4-3 and J is TRBJ2-3; unclear D gene. The length of the CDR3 is 13 residues. V was clipped by 0 bases and J by 4 bases, with 5 bases between them. CDR1 LGHNA and CDR2 YSLEER come from the germline V gene. CDR3 protein: CASSQDRSDTQYF. CDR3 nucleotide sequence: TGCGCCAGCAGCCAAGATCGCTCAGATACGCAGTATTTT.

The genes are TRBV5-8 and TRBJ1-1; D remains unclear. Trimming left V 7 bases short and J 3 bases short, with 13 bases between. This CDR3 is 13 amino acids long. Germline V gives CDR1 SGHTS, CDR2 YDEGEE. The CDR3 region is CASSNVGDTEAFF. CDR3 sequence (DNA): TGTGCCAGCTCGAACGTTGGGGACACTGAAGCTTTCTTT.

CDR3: CAISESAEGAGGRNIQYF. The CDR3, as DNA: TGTGCCATCAGTGAGTCGGCCGAAGGGGCAGGGGGTAGAAACATTCAGTACTTC. The genes are TRBV10-3 and TRBJ2-4; 7 bases map to TRBD1. Germline lookup yields CDR1 ENHRY and CDR2 SYGVKD. The CDR3 is 18 amino acids. Trimming at V came to 0 bases and at J to 6 bases, leaving 14 bases not matched to a gene.

This clone has just a few counts. V usage is TRBV4-1 and J usage is TRBJ1-2; D possibly corresponds to TRBD1 (5 bases). This CDR3 region has 14 residues. Trimming removed 4 bases from V and 2 bases from J, with 11 bases in between. CDR1 and CDR2 (germline): MGHRA, YSYEKL. CDR3 coding DNA: TGCGCCAGCAGCCTCGAGACAGCGAACTATGGCTACACCTTC. It is translated as CASSLETANYGYTF.

This sequence joins TRBV29-1 and TRBJ2-5; TRBD2 aligns across 7 bases. The germline CDR1 and CDR2 sequences are SQVTM and ANQGSEA. V lost 6 bases, J lost 3 bases, and 10 bases stayed unmatched. This CDR3 has 14 residues. The CDR3 reads CSVWGVAGEETQYF. The CDR3 DNA sequence: TGCAGCGTATGGGGAGTGGCGGGAGAAGAGACCCAGTACTTC. Variable domain in full (rest from reference TRBV29-1 and TRBJ2-5): SAVISQKPSRDICQRGTSLTIQCQVDSQVTMMFWYRQQPGQSLTLIATANQGSEATYESGFVIDKFPISRPNLTFSTLTVSNMSPEDSSIYLCSVWGVAGEETQYFGPGTRLLVL.

The chain uses TRBV11-2 and TRBJ1-1; D not certain. Trimming took off 4 bases at V and 2 bases at J, with 11 bases between the two ends. CDR3 length equals 14 residues. Germline V lookup: CDR1 SGHAT, CDR2 FQNNGV. In nucleotides, the CDR3 is TGTGCCAGCAGCTCGACGGACTTCAACACTGAAGCTTTCTTT. It codes for CASSSTDFNTEAFF.

The J gene is TRBJ1-2, the V gene TRBV5-4; possible D gene TRBD1, 6 bases. Germline values: CDR1 SGHNT, CDR2 YYREEE (reference sequence). The ends were cut back, 5 bases at V and 1 base at J, with 18 bases in the middle. This CDR3 contains 16 residues. CDR3 protein: CASSQGGDGSNYGYTF. The CDR3 region has the DNA TGTGCCAGCAGTCAAGGGGGGGACGGAAGTAACTATGGCTACACCTTC.

The V and J genes are TRBV10-1 and TRBJ2-7, with D perhaps being TRBD1 or TRBD2 (5 bases each). The CDR3 has 10 amino acids. Germline CDR1 is WNHNN and CDR2 is SYGVQD (reference sequence). The germline V and J ends were trimmed by 9 bases and 3 bases, with 6 bases remaining between them. The CDR3 spells CASGGYEQYF. DNA of the CDR3: TGCGCCAGTGGGGGCTACGAGCAGTACTTC.

The chain employs TRBV9 and TRBJ2-3; D is uncertain. Between the trimmed V and J ends, which lost 0 bases and 0 bases, there was a span of 2 bases. This CDR3 comprises 13 residues. Germline V gives CDR1 SGDLS, CDR2 YYNGEE. This chain's CDR3 is CASSVVSTDTQYF. The CDR3 coding sequence is TGTGCCAGCAGCGTAGTCAGCACAGATACGCAGTATTTT.

This rearrangement joins TRBV6-5 to TRBJ1-2; weak D call: TRBD1 (5 bases). Between the trimmed V and J ends, which lost 6 bases and 4 bases, there was a span of 15 bases. The CDR3 runs 14 residues. Germline V gene data show CDR1 as MNHEY and CDR2 as SVGAGI. This chain's CDR3 is CASSIHGGGYGYTF. DNA of the CDR3: TGTGCCAGCAGCATCCACGGGGGTGGCTATGGCTACACCTTC.

The chain employs TRBV5-4 and TRBJ1-1; D ambiguous. The V gene lost 4 bases and the J gene lost 4 bases, with 11 bases spanning the gap. This CDR3 spans 13 amino acids. The germline V gene encodes CDR1 SGHNT and CDR2 YYREEE (reference sequence). The CDR3 sequence is CASSPDQFTEAFF. The CDR3 region has the DNA TGTGCCAGCAGCCCTGACCAATTCACTGAAGCTTTCTTT.

CDR3 DNA: TGTGCCAGCTCACTACGGGACAGGGGAACTAACAATCAGCCCCAGCATTTT. It yields the protein CASSLRDRGTNNQPQHF. The V gene is TRBV18, the J gene TRBJ1-5, with 10 nucleotides matching TRBD1. V lost 4 bases, J lost 3 bases, and 9 bases stayed unmatched. Germline CDR1 and CDR2: KGHSH and LQKENI. The CDR3 sequence is 17 residues long.

The V call is TRBV18, the J call TRBJ2-3; 7 positions match TRBD2. This CDR3 contains 15 residues. Trimming took 4 bases from V and 0 from J; bases not matched to a gene: 4. Germline V gene data show CDR1 as KGHSH and CDR2 as LQKENI. The CDR3 sequence is CASSRSAGSTDTQYF. The CDR3 DNA is TGTGCCAGCTCACGCTCAGCGGGGAGCACAGATACGCAGTATTTT.

The rearrangement joins TRBV7-9 to TRBJ1-2; D possibly corresponds to TRBD1 (5 bases). Germline assignment: CDR1 SEHNR and CDR2 FQNEAQ (reference sequence). The CDR3 consists of 12 residues. The V gene lost 1 base and the J gene lost 7 bases, with 7 bases spanning the gap. CDR3 DNA sequence: TGTGCCAGCAGCTTAGATCAGGGTGGCTACACCTTC. This codes for CASSLDQGGYTF.

The chain has TRBV5-1 and TRBJ2-7; 9 bases align to TRBD2. The V gene end was trimmed by 5 bases and the J gene end by 1 base; junction bases not matched to a gene: 13. CDR1 and CDR2 from the germline V gene are SGHRS and YFSETQ. This CDR3 is built from 17 residues. The CDR3 loop is CASSNGPGGGASYEQYF. The CDR3 nucleotides are TGCGCCAGCAGTAATGGCCCAGGCGGGGGGGCGTCCTACGAGCAGTACTTC.

The J gene is TRBJ1-1, the V gene TRBV7-9; weak D call: TRBD1 (6 bases). The V end was cut by 4 bases, the J end by 11 bases, with 23 bases between. Per the germline V gene, CDR1 is SEHNR and CDR2 is FQNEAQ (reference sequence). This CDR3 has 15 residues. CDR3 coding DNA: TGTGCCAGCAGCTGGACCCTCACAGGGAAACGAGAGGCTTTCTTT. This encodes CASSWTLTGKREAFF. Variable domain in full (rest from reference TRBV7-9 and TRBJ1-1): DTGVSQNPRHKITKRGQNVTFRCDPISEHNRLYWYRQTLGQGPEFLTYFQNEAQLEKSRLLSDRFSAERPKGSFSTLEIQRTEQGDSAMYLCASSWTLTGKREAFFGQGTRLTVV.

The chain carries TRBV9 and TRBJ1-2; 7 nucleotides align to TRBD1. V shed 4 bases and J 2 bases; nucleotides not matched to a gene: 8. CDR1 and CDR2 (germline): SGDLS, YYNGEE. The CDR3 has 15 residues. The CDR3 bases are TGTGCCAGCAGCACCCGACAGGGCCAAAACTATGGCTACACCTTC. The encoded protein is CASSTRQGQNYGYTF.